Given below is one TCR beta chain in context. Only in-frame clones appear in the TCRdb table, and some are missing; sequencing was by immunoSEQ multiplex PCR. Here the sample spans 30,000 or so clones, 82% being singletons. The entry originates in a study of PD-1 blockade in classical Hodgkin lymphoma. The CDR3 is made up of 13 amino acids. Germline CDR1 is LGHNT and CDR2 is FRNRAP. The V end lost 2 bases, the J end lost 5 bases, and 7 bases lay between the germline ends. All trial patients relapsed after autologous stem cell transplantation. V usage is TRBV12-5 and J usage is TRBJ1-5; no clear D gene. The source material was peripheral blood mononuclear cells (PBMCs), sampled at baseline. The sequence derives from a human donor with classical Hodgkin lymphoma. The CDR3 reads CASGLPPDQPQHF. CDR3 coding DNA: TGTGCTAGTGGTTTGCCCCCGGATCAGCCCCAGCATTTT.